Below are 9 T cell receptor beta chains sequenced from a single sample in a study of T cell repertoires in cytomegalovirus infection. TCRdb processed the reads anew with MiXCR; each CDR3 protein has one entry. Of some 150,000 distinct CDR3 sequences detected, around 22% appear once; the ten largest clones hold approximately 11%. The sample was PBMCs. The origin of the receptors is a human donor in good health (CMV status not recorded). Some clones in this sample may be carry-over from other donors' samples.

The chain has TRBV5-1 and TRBJ2-7; D gene unclear. Trimming removed 1 base from V and 0 bases from J, with 8 bases in between. Germline CDR1 is SGHRS and CDR2 is YFSETQ. This CDR3 contains 14 residues. The CDR3 reads CASSLRTDSYEQYF. As DNA, the CDR3 is TGCGCCAGCAGCTTGCGGACGGACTCCTACGAGCAGTACTTC.

V and J are TRBV2 and TRBJ1-1; weak D call: TRBD1 (5 bases). Germline assignment: CDR1 SNHLY and CDR2 FYNNEI. Trimming removed 7 bases from V and 7 bases from J, with 13 bases in between. The CDR3 loop spans 12 amino acids. The CDR3 loop is CASTPRQIEAFF. CDR3 nucleotides: TGTGCCAGCACTCCGAGACAGATTGAAGCTTTCTTT.

The gene calls are TRBV18 and TRBJ1-5, with 7 positions matching TRBD1. The CDR3 sequence is 17 residues long. The J segment lost 6 bases and the V segment lost 3 bases, leaving 14 bases of the junction unmatched. Germline V gene lookup returns CDR1 KGHSH and CDR2 LQKENI. This CDR3 is CASSPGLGTVGSQPQHF. CDR3 nucleotide sequence: TGTGCCAGCTCACCCGGACTTGGGACAGTCGGCAGTCAGCCCCAGCATTTT. The entire variable domain, with the rest obtained from reference TRBV18 and TRBJ1-5, is as follows: NAGVMQNPRHLVRRRGQEARLRCSPMKGHSHVYWYRQLPEEGLKFMVYLQKENIIDESGMPKERFSAEFPKEGPSILRIQQVVRGDSAAYFCASSPGLGTVGSQPQHFGDGTRLSIL.

The rearrangement uses TRBV29-1 and TRBJ1-4, with D possibly being TRBD1 (5 bases). The CDR3 sequence is 12 residues long. Germline CDR1 reads SQVTM; CDR2 reads ANQGSEA. The V and J ends lost 4 bases and 8 bases respectively, with 11 bases between them. The CDR3 DNA is TGCAGCGTTGGGGGGGGAGGGGAAAAACTGTTTTTT. Translating it yields CSVGGGGEKLFF.

As concerns this clonotype: A read error may produce the germline difference seen at one junction end. In nucleotides, the CDR3 is TGCGCCAGCAATATACAGGTTAGCAATCAGCCCCAGCATTTT. Amino acid sequence: CASNIQVSNQPQHF. V and J are TRBV28 and TRBJ1-5, with TRBD1 as a possible D gene (5 bases). Germline values: CDR1 MDHEN, CDR2 SYDVKM. The CDR3 loop spans 14 amino acids.

The V and J genes are TRBV6-5 and TRBJ2-1; TRBD1 is a possible D gene (5 bases). Trimming cost V 5 bases and J 7 bases, with 12 bases left between them. This CDR3 contains 13 residues. CDR1 is MNHEY, CDR2 SVGAGI, per germline. DNA of the CDR3: TGTGCCAGCAGTCTTAGGGGTCGGAATGAGCAGTTCTTC. Residues: CASSLRGRNEQFF.

Many counts were recorded for this clonotype. The J gene is TRBJ2-3, the V gene TRBV7-6; TRBD1 agrees at 11 bases. The germline gives CDR1 SGHVS, CDR2 FNYEAQ. The junction had 1 base not matched to a gene; V was cut back by 1 base and J by 4 bases. This CDR3 region has 15 residues. CDR3 residues: CASSLGTGGADTQYF. In nucleotides, the CDR3 is TGTGCCAGCAGCTTAGGGACAGGGGGCGCAGATACGCAGTATTTT.

This clonotype was counted ten times or more. The rearrangement joins TRBV28 to TRBJ2-2, with 7 bases lining up with TRBD1. This CDR3 is 14 amino acids long. Germline values: CDR1 MDHEN, CDR2 SYDVKM. Losses at the gene ends were 7 bases for V and 3 bases for J; bases not matched to a gene: 5. In DNA form, the CDR3 reads TGTGCCAGCAAGGGGGCGCGGGACACCGGGGAGCTGTTTTTT. Amino acids: CASKGARDTGELFF.

The chain is built from TRBV6-1 and TRBJ1-1, with 8 positions matching TRBD1. The CDR3 contains 15 residues. CDR1 MNHNS and CDR2 SASEGT come from the germline V gene. V shed 4 bases, J shed 0 bases, and the junction held 4 bases outside the gene matches. The CDR3 coding sequence is TGTGCCAGCAGTGCGACAGGGGTCCTGAACACTGAAGCTTTCTTT. It specifies CASSATGVLNTEAFF.